The present T cell receptor (beta chain) was sequenced within a study of blood T cell repertoires in COVID-19. Study overall: Samples taken during acute and convalescent COVID-19 were collected in the United States, Italy and Spain. In each case, the material was cDNA or gDNA derived from T cells, B-cell-depleted T cells, or PBMCs.

This clone was observed a few times. The authors' processing: Reference gene primer amplification yielded estimated nucleated cell counts. The protocol was immunoSEQ multiplex PCR, while the TCRdb copy is restricted to in-frame clones and leaves out a portion. Clone size and V and J calls were adopted from that table, with D and trimming inferred from the DNA. The sample consists of about 240,000 clones, 84% of them appearing once. The V gene lost 9 bases and the J gene lost 0 bases, with 12 bases spanning the gap. The CDR3 length is 14 residues. CDR1 is ENHRY, CDR2 SYGVKD, per germline. The chain joins TRBV10-3 to TRBJ1-5; no clear D. The sample taken for sequencing was peripheral blood. This TCR was recovered from a man aged 50-59 years with acute or convalescent COVID-19. CDR3 protein: CAISLGSSNQPQHF. CDR3 nucleotide sequence: TGTGCCATTAGTCTAGGTTCTAGCAATCAGCCCCAGCATTTT.